Following are 11 T cell receptor beta chains from one sample sequenced in a study of T cells after yellow fever vaccination. TCRdb used MiXCR to reprocess the 5' RACE reads, holding one entry per CDR3 protein. The sample carries about 130,000 distinct CDR3 sequences, approximately 8.4% recorded once. The source was CD8+ T cells sorted from PBMCs, collected on the day of the yellow fever booster vaccination. These receptors were collected from a man aged 18 to 29 who received the YFV17D yellow fever vaccine.

This clonotype has a count of ten or more. The chain couples TRBV5-1 to TRBJ1-1; 9 bases map to TRBD1. CDR3 size: 15 residues. Germline loops: CDR1 SGHRS, CDR2 YFSETQ. The trim removed 3 bases at V and 1 base at J, leaving 4 bases unmatched. The CDR3 DNA sequence: TGCGCCAGCAGCTACCAGGGACAGGGGAACACTGAAGCTTTCTTT. This encodes CASSYQGQGNTEAFF.

This clonotype was recorded at least ten times. The J gene is TRBJ2-3, the V gene TRBV9; 11 positions agree with TRBD2. Germline V gene lookup returns CDR1 SGDLS and CDR2 YYNGEE. V trimming: 4 bases; J trimming: 0 bases; junction bases outside the gene matches: 10. The CDR3 extends over 18 amino acids. The CDR3 DNA follows: TGTGCCAGCAGCACCGCTAGCGGGGGGACTTCTAGCACAGATACGCAGTATTTT. Protein sequence: CASSTASGGTSSTDTQYF. Filled out from reference TRBV9 and TRBJ2-3, the complete variable domain reads DSGVTQTPKHLITATGQRVTLRCSPRSGDLSVYWYQQSLDQGLQFLIQYYNGEERAKGNILERFSAQQFPDLHSELNLSSLELGDSALYFCASSTASGGTSSTDTQYFGPGTRLTVL.

This clonotype has ten or more counts. The rearrangement links TRBV20-1 to TRBJ2-1; 8 bases agree with TRBD1. V trimming: 5 bases; J trimming: 3 bases; junction bases outside the gene matches: 9. CDR1 is DFQATT and CDR2 is SNEGSKA in the germline V gene (reference sequence). The CDR3 totals 15 residues. In nucleotides, the CDR3 is TGCAGTGCTCCCCGGACAGGGACTTTCTACAATGAGCAGTTCTTC. Encoded protein: CSAPRTGTFYNEQFF.

This chain connects TRBV4-1 to TRBJ1-1; TRBD1 might be the D (6 bases). The CDR3 has 14 residues. Germline V gene data show CDR1 as MGHRA and CDR2 as YSYEKL. V lost 2 bases and J lost 3, with 10 bases in between. The CDR3 DNA reads as TGCGCCAGCAGCCAAAGGGACACTGACACTGAAGCTTTCTTT. Translation gives CASSQRDTDTEAFF.

The J gene is TRBJ2-6, the V gene TRBV20-1, with D possibly being TRBD2 (5 bases). The V and J ends lost 0 bases and 0 bases respectively, with 6 bases between them. CDR3 length equals 15 residues. Germline CDR1 and CDR2: DFQATT and SNEGSKA (reference sequence). CDR3 sequence: CSARDRGSGANVLTF. For the CDR3, the DNA is TGCAGTGCTAGAGATCGGGGCTCTGGGGCCAACGTCCTGACTTTC.

Only a few counts were recorded for this clonotype. This rearrangement joins TRBV5-1 to TRBJ2-7; D possibly corresponds to TRBD1 (5 bases). The V and J ends lost 0 bases and 3 bases respectively, with 10 bases between them. CDR3 length: 14 amino acids. CDR1 and CDR2 from the germline V gene are SGHRS and YFSETQ. The CDR3 spells CASSLEGHLYEQYF. CDR3 DNA: TGCGCCAGCAGCTTGGAGGGGCACCTCTACGAGCAGTACTTC. The full variable domain, with the rest looked up from reference TRBV5-1 and TRBJ2-7, is KAGVTQTPRYLIKTRGQQVTLSCSPISGHRSVSWYQQTPGQGLQFLFEYFSETQRNKGNFPGRFSGRQFSNSRSEMNVSTLELGDSALYLCASSLEGHLYEQYFGPGTRLTVT.

In this sample, this clonotype turned up a few times. The J gene is TRBJ1-2, the V gene TRBV6-5, with D possibly being TRBD1 (5 bases). CDR3 length equals 14 residues. Trimming pared 3 bases from V and 8 bases from J, leaving 16 bases between. Germline values: CDR1 MNHEY, CDR2 SVGAGI. The CDR3 region has the DNA TGTGCCAGCAGTTATCGGACACGGGGAAGCGGCTACACCTTC. It translates to CASSYRTRGSGYTF.

The table lists this clonotype with a few counts. The chain links TRBV2 to TRBJ1-2; no definite D call. Germline V gene lookup returns CDR1 SNHLY and CDR2 FYNNEI. Deletions cut 3 bases from V and 4 bases from J, with 12 bases between. The CDR3 is 14 residues long. This CDR3 reads CASSDSRVLYGYTF. The CDR3, as DNA: TGTGCCAGCAGTGATAGTAGGGTACTCTATGGCTACACCTTC.

This rearrangement joins TRBV4-1 to TRBJ1-5; no clear D. V was pared by 1 base and J by 5 bases, with 9 bases between. Germline lookup yields CDR1 MGHRA and CDR2 YSYEKL. This CDR3 spans 14 amino acids. CDR3 DNA sequence: TGCGCCAGCAGCCAAGTGGGCGGGGATCAGCCCCAGCATTTT. It is translated as CASSQVGGDQPQHF.

The rearrangement links TRBV4-3 to TRBJ2-1, with 7 bases lining up with TRBD2. Germline V gene lookup returns CDR1 LGHNA and CDR2 YSLEER. The junction had 9 bases not matched to a gene; V was cut back by 0 bases and J by 4 bases. The CDR3 runs 17 residues. CDR3 nucleotide sequence: TGCGCCAGCAGCCAAGATTACGAACTAGCGCCTTACAATGAGCAGTTCTTC. Translation gives CASSQDYELAPYNEQFF.

The rearrangement joins TRBV3-1 to TRBJ2-3, with 14 bases aligning to TRBD2. Germline-derived CDR1 and CDR2 are LGHDT and YNNKEL (reference sequence). This CDR3 has 16 amino acids. J lost 4 bases, V lost 4 bases, and 4 bases had no gene match. The CDR3 here is CASSPPGLAGADTQYF. DNA for the CDR3: TGTGCCAGCAGCCCTCCGGGACTAGCGGGGGCAGATACGCAGTATTTT.